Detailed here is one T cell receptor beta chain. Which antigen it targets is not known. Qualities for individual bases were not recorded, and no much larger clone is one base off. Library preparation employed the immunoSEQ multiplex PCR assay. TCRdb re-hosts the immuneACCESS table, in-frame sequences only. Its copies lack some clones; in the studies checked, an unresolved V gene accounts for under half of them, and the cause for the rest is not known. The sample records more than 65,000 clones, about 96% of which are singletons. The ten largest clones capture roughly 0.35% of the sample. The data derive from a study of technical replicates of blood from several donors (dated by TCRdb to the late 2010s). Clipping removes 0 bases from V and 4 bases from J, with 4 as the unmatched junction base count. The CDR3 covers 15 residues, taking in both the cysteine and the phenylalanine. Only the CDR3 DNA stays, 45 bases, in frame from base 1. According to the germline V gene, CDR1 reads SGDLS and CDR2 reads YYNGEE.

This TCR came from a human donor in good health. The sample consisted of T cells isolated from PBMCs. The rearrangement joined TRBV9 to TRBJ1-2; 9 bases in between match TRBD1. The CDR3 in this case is CASSVAGQGLYGYTF. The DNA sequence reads TGTGCCAGCAGCGTAGCGGGACAGGGTCTCTATGGCTACACCTTC.